The 5 T cell receptor beta chains reported below all come from one sample, sequenced in a study of blood T cell repertoires in COVID-19. Clones were sequenced by immunoSEQ multiplex PCR, and TCRdb holds only the in-frame ones, with some missing. The table records over 200,000 clones, about 91% of them present only once. Material for sequencing was peripheral blood. Receptor source: a person aged 18 to 30 with COVID-19, enrolled during active disease.

This chain uses TRBV18 with TRBJ1-2; D is perhaps TRBD1 (6 bases). CDR1 is KGHSH, CDR2 LQKENI, per germline. Trimming removed 5 bases at V and 0 bases at J, with 13 bases between. The CDR3 length is 15 residues. CDR3 nucleotide sequence: TGTGCCAGCTCATCCCGGGACACAACTAACTATGGCTACACCTTC. It codes for CASSSRDTTNYGYTF. Supplemented by reference TRBV18 and TRBJ1-2, the full variable domain reads NAGVMQNPRHLVRRRGQEARLRCSPMKGHSHVYWYRQLPEEGLKFMVYLQKENIIDESGMPKERFSAEFPKEGPSILRIQQVVRGDSAAYFCASSSRDTTNYGYTFGSGTRLTVV.

The V call is TRBV12-2, the J call TRBJ2-3; TRBD1 reflects the table's D call only, with no check against the DNA. TRBV12-2 is shown as a pseudogene. This CDR3 contains 19 residues. The CDR3: CASRLAGTGFGSSTDTQYF. CDR3 sequence (DNA): TGTGCAAGTCGCTTAGCGGGGACAGGGTTCGGCTCTAGCACAGATACGCAGTATTTT.

The gene calls are TRBV10-3 and TRBJ2-3; D is unresolved. The CDR3 loop spans 13 amino acids. V lost 2 bases and J 1 base, leaving 4 bases between the germline ends. Per the germline V gene, CDR1 is ENHRY and CDR2 is SYGVKD. CDR3 amino acids: CAISERGTDTQYF. The CDR3 DNA is TGTGCCATCAGTGAGCGGGGCACAGATACGCAGTATTTT.

The J gene is TRBJ2-7, the V gene TRBV24-1; TRBD2 might be the D (7 bases). Trimming pared 6 bases from V and 7 bases from J, leaving 18 bases between. The CDR3 has 14 residues. Germline V CDR1 and CDR2: KGHDR, SFDVKD. CDR3 DNA: TGTGCCACCAGTAACTCAAAGGGGGGGAGAGAGCAGTACTTC. Amino acids: CATSNSKGGREQYF.

In its sample, this clone was seen once. The chain has TRBV7-2 and TRBJ2-1; TRBD2 might be the D (5 bases). The CDR3 length is 13 residues. Deletions cut 4 bases from V and 4 bases from J, with 8 bases between. Germline CDR1 is SGHTA and CDR2 is FQGNSA. The CDR3 spells CASSSTIYNEQFF. For the CDR3, the DNA is TGTGCCAGCAGCTCGACTATTTACAATGAGCAGTTCTTC.